The 2 T cell receptor beta chains below all came from one sample that was sequenced in a study of T cells in Graves' hyperthyroidism and ophthalmopathy. What was amplified from RNA transcripts were TCR beta CDR3 regions. Primed by the HTBI set, a first-round RT-PCR was run on the TCR CDR3. TCRdb ran MiXCR on the multiplex PCR reads and lists one entry per CDR3 protein. The table has about 350,000 distinct CDR3 sequences, 14% seen once. The sequencing input was blood. The origin of the receptors is a woman aged 25-40 years with Graves' hyperthyroidism.

This clonotype was counted at least ten times. This chain links TRBV28 with TRBJ1-2; perhaps TRBD1 as D (5 bases). V lost 6 bases and J lost 4, with 12 bases in between. The CDR3 is 13 amino acids. In germline, CDR1 is MDHEN, CDR2 SYDVKM. The CDR3: CASRSQGPYGYTF. The CDR3 coding sequence is TGTGCCAGCAGAAGCCAGGGTCCCTATGGCTACACCTTC.

This chain joins TRBV29-1 and TRBJ2-1, with 9 bases lining up with TRBD2. Germline V lookup: CDR1 SQVTM, CDR2 ANQGSEA. The CDR3 has 13 residues. With 3 bases clipped from V and 7 bases from J, the junction kept 4 bases outside the gene matches. This chain's CDR3 is CSVDASGVNEQFF. The CDR3 DNA reads as TGCAGCGTTGATGCTAGCGGGGTAAATGAGCAGTTCTTC.